Following are 19 T cell receptor beta chains from one sample sequenced in a study of human T cells and chemical hapten exposure. TCRdb analysed the RACE reads with MiXCR anew, one entry per CDR3 protein. The repertoire has under 50,000 distinct CDR3 sequences, 7.6% of them found once; the top ten carry about 1.2%. Regarding time point: pre-sensitization, week 0. Treatment of the sample: therapeutic diphenylcyclopropenone sensitization with weekly scalp DPC. This specimen was whole blood, taken in connection with sensitization to the hapten diphenylcyclopropenone (DPC). The receptors derive from a woman in her forties or fifties with alopecia areata. Some clones in this sample may be carry-over from other donors' samples.

CDR3 in amino acids: CASSPGTSDREQYF. The CDR3 nucleotides read TGTGCCAGCAGTCCCGGGACTAGCGATCGGGAGCAGTACTTC. The chain has TRBV6-5 and TRBJ2-7; 10 positions match TRBD2. Germline values: CDR1 MNHEY, CDR2 SVGAGI. CDR3 length equals 14 residues. V shed 5 bases, J shed 7 bases, and the junction held 8 bases outside the gene matches.

This clonotype was observed at least ten times. The rearrangement links TRBV4-2 to TRBJ1-1, with D tentatively TRBD1 (5 bases). This CDR3 is built from 15 residues. Per germline, CDR1 LGHNA and CDR2 YNFKEQ. Between the trimmed V and J ends, which lost 1 base and 2 bases, there was a span of 11 bases. CDR3: CASSQAGPTNTEAFF. The CDR3 DNA reads as TGTGCCAGCAGCCAAGCGGGACCTACAAACACTGAAGCTTTCTTT.

As regards this clonotype: A much larger clonotype is one base distant, so this may be a read error. J is TRBJ2-1 and V is TRBV11-2; D gene ambiguous. Germline V lookup: CDR1 SGHAT, CDR2 FQNNGV. The length of the CDR3 is 12 residues. The ends were cut back, 5 bases at V and 4 bases at J, with 6 bases in the middle. The CDR3, as DNA: TGTGCCAGCAGCCGAATTTACAATGAGCAGTTCTTC. The encoded protein is CASSRIYNEQFF. Based on the CDR3 plus reference TRBV11-2 and TRBJ2-1, the full variable domain is EAGVAQSPRYKIIEKRQSVAFWCNPISGHATLYWYQQILGQGPKLLIQFQNNGVVDDSQLPKDRFSAERLKGVDSTLKIQPAKLEDSAVYLCASSRIYNEQFFGPGTRLTVL.

The table lists this clonotype with many counts. The chain links TRBV12-3 or TRBV12-4 to TRBJ1-4; TRBD1 matches 10 bases. J was trimmed by 5 bases and V by 0 bases; bases with no gene match: 3. The CDR3 has 16 residues. CDR3 coding DNA: TGTGCCAGCAGTTTAGCGTTGGGACAGGGGAATGAAAAACTGTTTTTT. This translates into CASSLALGQGNEKLFF.

The CDR3 nucleotides read TGTGCCAGCAGTCTTCGCAGCTCTGGAAACACCATATATTTT. Its protein is CASSLRSSGNTIYF. V and J are TRBV27 and TRBJ1-3; D not resolved. The V end was cut by 5 bases, the J end by 0 bases, with 8 bases between. This CDR3 spans 14 amino acids. Germline V gene sequence: CDR1 MNHEY, CDR2 SMNVEV (reference sequence).

This clonotype was observed a handful of times. The chain joins TRBV4-2 to TRBJ2-7; D ambiguous. V shed 0 bases and J shed 0 bases, with 6 bases lying between them. This CDR3 region has 14 residues. Looked up from germline, CDR1 is LGHNA and CDR2 is YNFKEQ. CDR3 sequence (DNA): TGTGCCAGCAGCCAAGATTTGAGCTCCTACGAGCAGTACTTC. This sequence encodes CASSQDLSSYEQYF.

This clonotype came up many times. The chain uses TRBV2 and TRBJ1-5, with no clear D. V was shortened by 1 base and J by 1 base, with 8 bases between the two germline ends. This CDR3 is 15 amino acids long. The germline gives CDR1 SNHLY, CDR2 FYNNEI. This CDR3 is CASSEDRLSNQPQHF. The DNA for the CDR3 is TGTGCCAGCAGTGAAGATAGGCTCAGCAATCAGCCCCAGCATTTT.

In this sample, this clonotype turned up a few times. The CDR3 sequence: CSAGVGPEGEQFF. The CDR3 DNA follows: TGCAGCGCCGGAGTGGGACCTGAGGGGGAGCAGTTCTTC. The chain combines TRBV29-1 with TRBJ2-1; TRBD1 or TRBD2 may be the D gene (5 bases each). CDR1 SQVTM and CDR2 ANQGSEA come from the germline V gene. The CDR3 has 13 amino acids. V lost 7 bases, J lost 10 bases, and 20 bases lay in between.

This clonotype came up a few times. The chain has TRBV20-1 and TRBJ2-7, with D possibly matching TRBD2 (6 bases). The CDR3 has 13 residues. V was shortened by 5 bases and J by 1 base, with 12 bases between the two germline ends. Germline CDR1 DFQATT, CDR2 SNEGSKA (reference sequence). In DNA form, the CDR3 reads TGCAGTGCTCCCGGGACTGTATCCTACGAGCAGTACTTC. It translates to CSAPGTVSYEQYF.

This clonotype was counted many times. The V call is TRBV29-1, the J call TRBJ1-2, with D tentatively TRBD1 (6 bases). This CDR3 is 15 amino acids long. The germline V and J ends were trimmed by 6 bases and 6 bases, with 23 bases remaining between them. Looked up from germline, CDR1 is SQVTM and CDR2 is ANQGSEA. This chain's CDR3 is CSVAQNRDILNGYTF. CDR3 DNA sequence: TGCAGCGTGGCGCAGAACAGGGATATTTTGAATGGCTACACCTTC. The full variable domain, with the rest looked up from reference TRBV29-1 and TRBJ1-2, is SAVISQKPSRDICQRGTSLTIQCQVDSQVTMMFWYRQQPGQSLTLIATANQGSEATYESGFVIDKFPISRPNLTFSTLTVSNMSPEDSSIYLCSVAQNRDILNGYTFGSGTRLTVV.

This clonotype was counted ten times or more. This chain connects TRBV27 to TRBJ2-1; D not certain. This CDR3 comprises 16 residues. Germline V gives CDR1 MNHEY, CDR2 SMNVEV (reference sequence). The ends were cut back, 5 bases at V and 0 bases at J, with 14 bases in the middle. The CDR3 loop is CASSVTRASSYNEQFF. The CDR3 region has the DNA TGTGCCAGCAGTGTGACTCGCGCAAGCTCCTACAATGAGCAGTTCTTC.

This clonotype is categorized as medium-sized. The genes are TRBV5-1 and TRBJ2-7; maybe TRBD2 (6 bases). Germline lookup yields CDR1 SGHRS and CDR2 YFSETQ. V shed 1 base and J shed 2 bases, with 13 bases lying between them. The CDR3 has 15 amino acids. The CDR3 DNA is TGCGCCAGCAGCTTGATGGGGACTCCCACCTACGAGCAGTACTTC. It yields the protein CASSLMGTPTYEQYF.

This clonotype was seen repeatedly, ten times or more. The gene calls are TRBV28 and TRBJ1-5; no clear D. This CDR3 is built from 13 residues. The V and J ends lost 6 bases and 3 bases respectively, with 9 bases between them. Germline CDR1 MDHEN, CDR2 SYDVKM. The CDR3 DNA follows: TGTGCCAGCAGGAGGGTAGCCAATCAGCCCCAGCATTTT. It yields the protein CASRRVANQPQHF.

The V call is TRBV7-3, the J call TRBJ2-1; 7 bases fit TRBD1. Germline CDR1 reads SGHTA; CDR2 reads FQGTGA. V lost 5 bases, J lost 9 bases, and 19 bases stayed unmatched. This CDR3 spans 17 amino acids. CDR3 protein: CASSPDRAAPLGSEQFF. In DNA, the CDR3 is TGTGCCAGCAGCCCCGACAGGGCTGCGCCCCTGGGGAGTGAGCAGTTCTTC.

This clonotype was observed many times. The chain is built from TRBV21-1 and TRBJ2-1. TRBV21-1 is labeled a pseudogene. The CDR3 has 10 amino acids. CDR3 DNA: TGTGCCAGCAGCAACGGGGAGCAGTTCTTC. Translation gives CASSNGEQFF.

Ten or more counts support this clonotype. CDR3 bases: TGTGCCAGCAGTTTTAGGACCGATGGGTCACCCCTCCACTTT. Residues: CASSFRTDGSPLHF. The rearrangement uses TRBV27 and TRBJ1-6; D remains ambiguous. Germline V CDR1 and CDR2: MNHEY, SMNVEV (reference sequence). Trimming removed 3 bases at V and 10 bases at J, with 13 bases between. There are 14 residues in the CDR3.

This clonotype showed up many times. This sequence joins TRBV7-6 and TRBJ2-7; 7 nucleotides agree with TRBD2. J was trimmed by 3 bases and V by 1 base; bases with no gene match: 6. The CDR3 length is 15 residues. Germline lookup yields CDR1 SGHVS and CDR2 FNYEAQ. CDR3 sequence (DNA): TGTGCCAGCAGCTTAGGAACTTCTAGCGGCTACGAGCAGTACTTC. It is translated as CASSLGTSSGYEQYF.

This clonotype was recorded many times. V gene TRBV6-2 or TRBV6-3 combines with J gene TRBJ2-7; 13 nucleotides agree with TRBD2. The CDR3 loop spans 16 amino acids. Per germline, CDR1 MNHEY and CDR2 SVGEGT. Trimming cost V 2 bases and J 7 bases; bases outside gene matches: 8. CDR3 sequence reads: CASSYLGLAGEVEQYF. The CDR3 bases are TGTGCCAGCAGTTACCTAGGACTAGCGGGAGAGGTTGAGCAGTACTTC.

The table lists this clonotype with many counts. The V call is TRBV12-3 or TRBV12-4, the J call TRBJ2-1; 8 nucleotides match TRBD1. Trimming took 5 bases from V and 4 from J; bases not matched to a gene: 7. CDR3 length equals 15 residues. The DNA of the CDR3 is TGTGCCAGCAGTGATCCAGGGGGCGGGTACAATGAGCAGTTCTTC. It specifies CASSDPGGGYNEQFF.